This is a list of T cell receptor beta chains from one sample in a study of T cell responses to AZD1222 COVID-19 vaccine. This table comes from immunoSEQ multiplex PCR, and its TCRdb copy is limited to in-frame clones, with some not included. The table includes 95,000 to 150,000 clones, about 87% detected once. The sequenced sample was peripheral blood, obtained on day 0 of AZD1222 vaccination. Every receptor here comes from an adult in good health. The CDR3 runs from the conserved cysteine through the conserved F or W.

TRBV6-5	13	CATGTGNADTQYF
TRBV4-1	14	CASSQEVTTGELFF
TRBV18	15	CASSPRGRALGGYTF
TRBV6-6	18	CASSPDLGGSSYNSPLHF
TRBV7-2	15	CASSLRSSGANVLTF
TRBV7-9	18	CASSLAQGSSLAKNIQYF
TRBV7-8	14	CASSLVTVKNEQFF
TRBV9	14	CASSGDRISYGYTF
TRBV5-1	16	CASSKDRGRVSGELFF
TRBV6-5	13	CASSSGRTYEQYF
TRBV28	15	CASSRHLLPWETQYF
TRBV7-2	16	CASSPRSGARRETQYF
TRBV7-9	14	CASSLAGGNQPQHF
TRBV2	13	CASSAGAEETQYF
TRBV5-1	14	CASKQGDTYEKLFF
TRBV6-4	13	CASRAGINTEAFF
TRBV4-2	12	CASSQAGQKQFF
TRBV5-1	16	CASSLGLAGGTGELFF
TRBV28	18	CASSFGRSGRAGGETQYF
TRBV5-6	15	CASSSSGQGADEQFF
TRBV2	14	CASSDRLGSTEAFF
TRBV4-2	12	CASSQPTGELFF
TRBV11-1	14	CASSLEGGEVTQYF
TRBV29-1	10	CSVEGPADFF
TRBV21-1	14	CASSPRDRRSEQYF
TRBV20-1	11	CSAPRGDTQYF
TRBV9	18	CASSVGTSGRGDTDTQYF
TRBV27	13	CASSLQGNTEAFF
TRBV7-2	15	CASSSPGPGQYEQYF
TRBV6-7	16	CASSYATSGSLYEQYF
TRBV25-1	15	CASSGSTGGPNGYTF
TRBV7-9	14	CASSRDRGNNEQFF
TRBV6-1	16	CASSVLGTVVNEKLFF
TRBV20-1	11	CSGLFPDTQYF
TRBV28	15	CASSFPPGTKNIQYF
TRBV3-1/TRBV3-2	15	CASSQTGLATGEQYF
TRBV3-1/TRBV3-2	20	CASSQDTGSQVLTGANVLTF
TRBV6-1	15	CASSEEQGWTGELFF
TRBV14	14	CASSQGRQGGGYTF
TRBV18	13	CASSPGLKETQYF
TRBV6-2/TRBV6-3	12	CASSYQGPGGVF
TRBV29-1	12	CSVLTGEQPQHF
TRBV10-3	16	CAISESTTGGGNTIYF
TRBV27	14	CASSKTSSTDTQYF
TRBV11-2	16	CASSLVGQGNLYEQYF
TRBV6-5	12	CASSPGTYGYTF
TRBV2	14	CATTYRGQNYGYTF
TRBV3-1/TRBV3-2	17	CASSRTSGGVSYNEQFF
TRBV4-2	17	CASSQDWSGKSAREQYF
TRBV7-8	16	CASSPSIRGGNSPLHF
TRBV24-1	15	CATSSSRGPGNTIYF